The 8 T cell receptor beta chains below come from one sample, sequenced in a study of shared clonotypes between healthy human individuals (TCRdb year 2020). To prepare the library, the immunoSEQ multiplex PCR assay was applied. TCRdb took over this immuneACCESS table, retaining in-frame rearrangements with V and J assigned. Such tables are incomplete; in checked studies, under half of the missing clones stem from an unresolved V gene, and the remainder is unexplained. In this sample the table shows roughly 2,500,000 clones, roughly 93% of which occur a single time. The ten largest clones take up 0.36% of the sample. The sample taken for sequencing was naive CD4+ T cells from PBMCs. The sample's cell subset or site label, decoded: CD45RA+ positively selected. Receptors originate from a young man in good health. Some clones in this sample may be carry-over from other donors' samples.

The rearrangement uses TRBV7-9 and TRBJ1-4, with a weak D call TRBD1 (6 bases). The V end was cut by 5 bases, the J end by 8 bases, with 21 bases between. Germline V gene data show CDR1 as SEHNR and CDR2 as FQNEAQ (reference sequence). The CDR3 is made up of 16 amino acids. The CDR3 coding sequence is TGTGCCAGCAGCAACGGACAACAGGGCAAGGGAGAAAAACTGTTTTTT. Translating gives CASSNGQQGKGEKLFF.

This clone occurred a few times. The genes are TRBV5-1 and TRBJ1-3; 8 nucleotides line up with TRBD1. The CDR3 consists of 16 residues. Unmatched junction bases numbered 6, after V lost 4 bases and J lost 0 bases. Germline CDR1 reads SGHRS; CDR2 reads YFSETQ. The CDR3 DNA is TGCGCCAGCAGCATAATGGGACAGGCCTCTGGAAACACCATATATTTT. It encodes CASSIMGQASGNTIYF.

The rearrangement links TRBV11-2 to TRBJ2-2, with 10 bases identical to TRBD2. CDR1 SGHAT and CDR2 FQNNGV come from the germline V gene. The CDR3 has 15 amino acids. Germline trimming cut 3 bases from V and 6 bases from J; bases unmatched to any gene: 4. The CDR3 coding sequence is TGTGCCAGCAGCTTTACTAGCGGGACGGCCGGGGAGCTGTTTTTT. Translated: CASSFTSGTAGELFF.

Here the CDR3 reads CASSEDLAGAYEQYF. CDR3 nucleotides: TGTGCCAGCAGTGAAGATCTAGCGGGAGCCTACGAGCAGTACTTC. The V gene is TRBV2, the J gene TRBJ2-7; TRBD2 matches at 10 bases. The germline gives CDR1 SNHLY, CDR2 FYNNEI. Unmatched junction bases numbered 2, after V lost 1 base and J lost 2 bases. The CDR3 covers 15 residues.

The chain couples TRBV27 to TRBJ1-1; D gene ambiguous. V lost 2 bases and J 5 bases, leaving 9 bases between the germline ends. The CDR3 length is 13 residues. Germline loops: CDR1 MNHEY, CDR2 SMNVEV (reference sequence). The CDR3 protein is CASSLNGGTEAFF. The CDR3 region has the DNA TGTGCCAGCAGTTTAAACGGTGGGACTGAAGCTTTCTTT.

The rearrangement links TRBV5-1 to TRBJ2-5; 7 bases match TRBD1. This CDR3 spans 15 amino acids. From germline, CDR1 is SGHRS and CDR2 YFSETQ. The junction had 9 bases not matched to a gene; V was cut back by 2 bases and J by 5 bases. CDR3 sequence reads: CASSFYLTGVETQYF. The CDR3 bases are TGCGCCAGCAGCTTCTACCTTACAGGGGTCGAGACCCAGTACTTC. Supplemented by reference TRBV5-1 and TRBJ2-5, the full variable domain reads KAGVTQTPRYLIKTRGQQVTLSCSPISGHRSVSWYQQTPGQGLQFLFEYFSETQRNKGNFPGRFSGRQFSNSRSEMNVSTLELGDSALYLCASSFYLTGVETQYFGPGTRLLVL.

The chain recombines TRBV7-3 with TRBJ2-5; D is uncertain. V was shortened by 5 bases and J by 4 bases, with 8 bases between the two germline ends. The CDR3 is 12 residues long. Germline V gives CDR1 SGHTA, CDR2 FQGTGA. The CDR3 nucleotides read TGTGCCAGCAGCCCCCCCCGAGAGACCCAGTACTTC. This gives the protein CASSPPRETQYF.

The CDR3 DNA reads TGTGCCTACAGACTAGCGGCCGGGGATACGCAGTATTTT. It codes for CAYRLAAGDTQYF. The chain joins TRBV30 to TRBJ2-3; TRBD2 agrees at 9 bases. V lost 7 bases and J lost 6; bases outside the gene matches: 8. The germline gives CDR1 GTSNPN, CDR2 SVGIG (reference sequence). The CDR3 consists of 13 residues.